The TCR beta chain described here comes from a study of cytomegalovirus exposure and HLA in healthy donors. Study details: The platform used for the roughly 110 validation repertoires matched that of the 600 to 800 first-cohort repertoires, a later analysis reported.

Looked up from germline, CDR1 is ENHRY and CDR2 is SYGVKD. Trimming took 2 bases from V and 3 from J; bases not matched to a gene: 6. CDR3 length: 16 amino acids. With regard to this clone: The antigen remains unidentified.

TCRdb's copy holds only in-frame clones and misses some; the assay was immunoSEQ multiplex PCR. The sample shows fewer than 200,000 clones, over 85% of them seen only once. Regarding the study as a whole: TCR sequences were mostly rare, though some public TCRs occurred in many donors.

The V and J genes are TRBV10-3 and TRBJ1-5; TRBD1 matches 8 bases. Material for sequencing was PBMCs. This clonotype was obtained from a woman aged 18-29 years in good health and CMV-seropositive. In DNA, the CDR3 is TGTGCCATCAGTGAGCGGACAGGGCTATACAATCAGCCCCAGCATTTT. Translated, it gives CAISERTGLYNQPQHF.